Shown below are 22 T cell receptor beta chains from a single sample sequenced in a study of cytotoxic CD8 clonotypes in ibrutinib-treated CLL. Measured with immunoSEQ multiplex PCR; TCRdb has only the in-frame clones, and not every one. The top ten hold around 13% of the sample, which has about 130,000 clones, approximately 81% seen once. The material was PBMCs, obtained after 12 months of ibrutinib treatment. These receptors were collected from a human donor with chronic lymphocytic leukemia.

This clone was counted a single time. In DNA form, the CDR3 reads TGCGCCAGCAGCTTGATGGCAGGGGGCGTCACCGGGGAGCTGTTTTTT. Translating it yields CASSLMAGGVTGELFF. The V and J genes are TRBV5-1 and TRBJ2-2; TRBD1 matches 8 bases. The CDR3 loop spans 16 amino acids. Per the germline V gene, CDR1 is SGHRS and CDR2 is YFSETQ. V shed 1 base and J 4 bases; nucleotides not matched to a gene: 6.

This clone was counted a single time. The rearrangement joins TRBV7-2 to TRBJ2-3; a weak D match, TRBD2 (6 bases). This CDR3 is 14 amino acids long. V was trimmed by 6 bases and J by 5 bases, leaving 15 bases between them. Germline CDR1 SGHTA, CDR2 FQGNSA. CDR3 DNA: TGTGCCAGCAGGTTTGGGCCTAGCGTAGATACGCAGTATTTT. Translating gives CASRFGPSVDTQYF.

This rearrangement joins TRBV15 to TRBJ2-3, with 7 bases matching TRBD1. The CDR3 consists of 19 residues. V gave up 5 bases and J gave up 4 bases; unmatched junction bases: 21. Germline CDR1 reads LNHNV; CDR2 reads YYDKDF (reference sequence). The DNA for the CDR3 is TGTGCCACCAGCGCCCAGATTCGACAGGGCTATTCGAGTTCAGATACGCAGTATTTT. Translating gives CATSAQIRQGYSSSDTQYF. Drawing the rest from reference TRBV15 and TRBJ2-3, the complete variable domain is DAMVIQNPRYQVTQFGKPVTLSCSQTLNHNVMYWYQQKSSQAPKLLFHYYDKDFNNEADTPDNFQSRRPNTSFCFLDIRSPGLGDTAMYLCATSAQIRQGYSSSDTQYFGPGTRLTVL.

The J gene is TRBJ2-7, the V gene TRBV7-2; 10 bases are a match to TRBD2. The CDR3 is 16 residues long. Trimming removed 3 bases from V and 6 bases from J; junction bases left unmatched: 11. CDR1 is SGHTA, CDR2 FQGNSA, per germline. CDR3 residues: CASSFGRLAGAFEQYF. In DNA form, the CDR3 reads TGTGCCAGCAGCTTTGGGCGGCTAGCGGGAGCATTCGAGCAGTACTTC. The entire variable domain, with the rest obtained from reference TRBV7-2 and TRBJ2-7, is as follows: GAGVSQSPSNKVTEKGKDVELRCDPISGHTALYWYRQSLGQGLEFLIYFQGNSAPDKSGLPSDRFSAERTGGSVSTLTIQRTQQEDSAVYLCASSFGRLAGAFEQYFGPGTRLTVT.

This chain links TRBV7-6 with TRBJ2-3, with 11 bases lining up with TRBD2. Trimming at V came to 5 bases and at J to 6 bases, leaving 13 bases not matched to a gene. The CDR3 runs to 17 residues. Germline V gene data show CDR1 as SGHVS and CDR2 as FNYEAQ. The CDR3 nucleotides are TGTGCCAGCAGCCTCCAACTAGCGGGGGTATTCATGGATACGCAGTATTTT. Translation gives CASSLQLAGVFMDTQYF.

The gene calls are TRBV6-5 and TRBJ2-7, with D unclear. CDR1 and CDR2 (germline): MNHEY, SVGAGI. Trimming cost V 7 bases and J 1 base, with 14 bases left between them. CDR3 size: 14 residues. The CDR3 DNA is TGTGCCAGCAAGGATTGGCAGAATTCCTACGAGCAGTACTTC. The encoded protein is CASKDWQNSYEQYF.

Only one count was recorded for this clone. V and J are TRBV5-6 and TRBJ2-5; tentative D call: TRBD1 (5 bases). This CDR3 is built from 14 residues. Trimming cost V 3 bases and J 1 base, with 10 bases left between them. Germline lookup yields CDR1 SGHDT and CDR2 YYEEEE. CDR3 region: CASSYLTGQETQYF. CDR3 in DNA: TGTGCCAGCAGCTACCTCACAGGCCAAGAGACCCAGTACTTC. Using reference TRBV5-6 and TRBJ2-5 for the parts outside the CDR3, the full variable domain is DAGVTQSPTHLIKTRGQQVTLRCSPKSGHDTVSWYQQALGQGPQFIFQYYEEEERQRGNFPDRFSGHQFPNYSSELNVNALLLGDSALYLCASSYLTGQETQYFGPGTRLLVL.

This rearrangement joins TRBV27 to TRBJ1-2, with 7 positions matching TRBD1. CDR3 size: 15 residues. V trimming: 3 bases; J trimming: 3 bases; junction bases outside the gene matches: 7. Germline V CDR1 and CDR2: MNHEY, SMNVEV (reference sequence). The CDR3 DNA sequence: TGTGCCAGCAGTTTCTCTCCAGGGGGACACTATGGCTACACCTTC. This codes for CASSFSPGGHYGYTF.

V gene TRBV20-1 combines with J gene TRBJ2-3; D gene ambiguous. Trimming shortened V by 2 bases and J by 4 bases, and 4 bases separated the two germline ends. This CDR3 is 11 amino acids long. Per the germline V gene, CDR1 is DFQATT and CDR2 is SNEGSKA (reference sequence). The CDR3 region has the DNA TGCAGTGCTAGACCCGCAGATACGCAGTATTTT. Its translation is CSARPADTQYF.

This clone occurred once. The chain uses TRBV27 and TRBJ2-1; 9 bases are shared with TRBD1. Germline assignment: CDR1 MNHEY and CDR2 SMNVEV (reference sequence). The CDR3 totals 15 residues. V was clipped by 6 bases and J by 6 bases; unmatched bases: 9. The CDR3 DNA reads TGTGCCAGCAGGCCCGGGACAGGGTACGGCAATGAGCAGTTCTTC. Encoded protein: CASRPGTGYGNEQFF.

The rearrangement links TRBV4-3 to TRBJ2-7, with 9 bases identical to TRBD1. Germline V gives CDR1 LGHNA, CDR2 YSLEER. The junction had 5 bases not matched to a gene; V was cut back by 2 bases and J by 3 bases. This CDR3 is built from 15 residues. The CDR3 reads CASSQRGTGFYEQYF. The CDR3 bases are TGCGCCAGCAGCCAACGGGGGACAGGGTTCTACGAGCAGTACTTC.

This chain links TRBV7-6 with TRBJ1-2; TRBD1 matches at 7 bases. Germline V gives CDR1 SGHVS, CDR2 FNYEAQ. J was trimmed by 4 bases and V by 2 bases; bases with no gene match: 1. This CDR3 region has 13 residues. CDR3 protein: CASSLTGAYGYTF. Here the CDR3 DNA reads TGTGCCAGCAGCTTAACAGGGGCCTATGGCTACACCTTC.

This clone was observed a handful of times. The V call is TRBV6-1, the J call TRBJ1-5; D not certain. The CDR3 spans 13 residues. V was shortened by 7 bases and J by 6 bases, with 13 bases between the two germline ends. Per the germline V gene, CDR1 is MNHNS and CDR2 is SASEGT. CDR3 nucleotides: TGTGCCAGCAAGGGATCATGGGGTCAGCCCCAGCATTTT. Translated: CASKGSWGQPQHF.

This chain uses TRBV14 with TRBJ1-2; perhaps TRBD1 as D (6 bases). V lost 2 bases and J lost 2, with 12 bases in between. The CDR3 sequence is 15 residues long. Germline V gene sequence: CDR1 SGHDN, CDR2 FVKESK. In nucleotides, the CDR3 is TGTGCCAGCAGCCAACACCGGACAGACAACTATGGCTACACCTTC. Translating it yields CASSQHRTDNYGYTF.

The rearrangement uses TRBV6-1 and TRBJ1-1; perhaps TRBD1 as D (6 bases). CDR3 length: 12 amino acids. V lost 11 bases to trimming and J lost 1 base, with 11 bases between them. Germline V gene lookup returns CDR1 MNHNS and CDR2 SASEGT. The CDR3 DNA sequence: TGTGCCGGAAAGGGGGGGAACACTGAAGCTTTCTTT. Translated, it gives CAGKGGNTEAFF.

The chain employs TRBV27 and TRBJ2-2; 9 nucleotides match TRBD2. Looked up from germline, CDR1 is MNHEY and CDR2 is SMNVEV (reference sequence). The CDR3 is 17 amino acids. Trimming removed 7 bases from V and 4 bases from J; junction bases left unmatched: 13. This CDR3 reads CASTKQPGLASTGELFF. The CDR3 DNA follows: TGTGCCAGCACCAAACAACCGGGACTAGCCAGCACCGGGGAGCTGTTTTTT.

The table lists this clone with a few counts. The chain has TRBV7-3 and TRBJ2-1; D perhaps matches TRBD1 (5 bases). The germline CDR1 and CDR2 sequences are SGHTA and FQGTGA. CDR3 length: 13 residues. Trimming shortened V by 8 bases and J by 1 base, and 9 bases separated the two germline ends. CDR3 loop: CASGAGSYNEQFF. The CDR3 DNA reads TGTGCCAGCGGGGCAGGGTCCTACAATGAGCAGTTCTTC.

The chain has TRBV5-6 and TRBJ1-4; 7 bases are shared with TRBD1. The CDR3 consists of 15 residues. The germline CDR1 and CDR2 sequences are SGHDT and YYEEEE. Trimming cost V 0 bases and J 3 bases; bases outside gene matches: 2. Here the CDR3 DNA reads TGTGCCAGCAGCTTGGTTGGGACAGCTAATGAAAAACTGTTTTTT. Its protein product is CASSLVGTANEKLFF.

CDR3 DNA sequence: TGTGCCAGCTCACAACTAGCGGGAGGCACCGGGGAGCTGTTTTTT. This encodes CASSQLAGGTGELFF. The chain couples TRBV18 to TRBJ2-2, with 12 bases that match TRBD2. V dropped 4 bases and J dropped 4; count of bases not matched to a gene: 1. Germline V CDR1 and CDR2: KGHSH, LQKENI. The length of the CDR3 is 15 residues.

The table lists this clone with a few counts. The chain couples TRBV27 to TRBJ2-1; 8 bases map to TRBD2. This CDR3 has 13 residues. Trimming took 7 bases from V and 5 from J; bases not matched to a gene: 4. Germline-derived CDR1 and CDR2 are MNHEY and SMNVEV (reference sequence). CDR3 residues: CASKTGGHNEQFF. Written as DNA, the CDR3 is TGTGCCAGCAAGACGGGAGGGCACAATGAGCAGTTCTTC.

The chain combines TRBV7-3 with TRBJ2-6; D remains unclear. The germline V gene has CDR1 SGHTA and CDR2 FQGTGA. The CDR3 is 16 amino acids. Trimming removed 2 bases from V and 0 bases from J, with 8 bases in between. CDR3: CASSLVGTSGANVLTF. The CDR3, as DNA: TGTGCCAGCAGCTTAGTGGGAACCTCTGGGGCCAACGTCCTGACTTTC.

The V gene is TRBV6-1, the J gene TRBJ2-5; 9 bases fit TRBD1. Trimming removed 5 bases from V and 1 base from J; junction bases left unmatched: 5. The CDR3 contains 15 residues. The germline CDR1 and CDR2 sequences are MNHNS and SASEGT. DNA for the CDR3: TGTGCCAGCAGTAGAATGACAGGGGGCCAAGAGACCCAGTACTTC. Translating it yields CASSRMTGGQETQYF.